These 8 T cell receptor beta chains were all obtained from the same sample, sequenced in a study of glioma-infiltrating T cells. Amplification of TCR alpha and beta CDR3 regions from RNA used iRepertoire nested multiplex PCR. TCRdb re-analysed the multiplex PCR reads in MiXCR, keeping a single row per CDR3 protein. The table has about 110,000 distinct CDR3 sequences, less than 30% seen once; the top ten hold 30% to 35%. Material: glioma tissue, nonneoplastic brain tissue, or PBMCs (not recorded which). These receptors came from a human donor with low-grade glioma or glioblastoma, undergoing nonglioma brain surgery, or in good health (not recorded which).

Many counts were recorded for this clonotype. V and J are TRBV11-2 and TRBJ2-4; D gene ambiguous. CDR1 SGHAT and CDR2 FQNNGV come from the germline V gene. The CDR3 has 16 amino acids. The V gene lost 1 base and the J gene lost 0 bases, with 10 bases spanning the gap. As DNA, the CDR3 is TGTGCCAGCAGCTTAGTTGCAGGTCTAGCCAAAAACATTCAGTACTTC. This codes for CASSLVAGLAKNIQYF.

This clonotype has ten or more counts. The chain is built from TRBV2 and TRBJ2-1, with D possibly TRBD1 on 5 matching bases. The CDR3 loop spans 15 amino acids. V was cut by 3 bases and J by 0 bases, with 9 bases left in between. In germline, CDR1 is SNHLY, CDR2 FYNNEI. CDR3 sequence reads: CASSEGRDSYNEQFF. The CDR3, as DNA: TGTGCCAGCAGTGAGGGCAGGGACTCCTACAATGAGCAGTTCTTC.

This clonotype has at least ten counts. The chain is built from TRBV29-1 and TRBJ2-3; either TRBD1 or TRBD2 may fit D (5 bases each). Between the trimmed V and J ends, which lost 1 base and 0 bases, there was a span of 17 bases. The CDR3 totals 17 residues. Germline V gene sequence: CDR1 SQVTM, CDR2 ANQGSEA. The CDR3 loop is CSVEGDPRAGSTDTQYF. DNA for the CDR3: TGCAGCGTTGAAGGGGACCCGAGGGCCGGAAGCACAGATACGCAGTATTTT.

This clonotype was counted only a few times. The V gene is TRBV5-1, the J gene TRBJ2-5; 9 bases map to TRBD1. The germline CDR1 and CDR2 sequences are SGHRS and YFSETQ. The junction had 2 bases not matched to a gene; V was cut back by 6 bases and J by 2 bases. There are 13 residues in the CDR3. For the CDR3, the DNA is TGCGCCAGCAATGACAGGGGGCAAGAGACCCAGTACTTC. It translates to CASNDRGQETQYF. Filled out from reference TRBV5-1 and TRBJ2-5, the complete variable domain reads KAGVTQTPRYLIKTRGQQVTLSCSPISGHRSVSWYQQTPGQGLQFLFEYFSETQRNKGNFPGRFSGRQFSNSRSEMNVSTLELGDSALYLCASNDRGQETQYFGPGTRLLVL.

Ten or more counts support this clonotype. The rearrangement links TRBV6-2 or TRBV6-3 to TRBJ2-1; the D gene is possibly TRBD2 (6 bases). Per the germline V gene, CDR1 is MNHEY and CDR2 is SVGEGT. The V end was cut by 6 bases, the J end by 2 bases, with 11 bases between. This CDR3 has 14 residues. The CDR3 loop is CASRVAATYNEQFF. As DNA, the CDR3 is TGTGCCAGCAGAGTAGCGGCCACCTACAATGAGCAGTTCTTC.

Of note for this clonotype: A read error may explain this, as a much larger clone is one base away. V gene TRBV29-1 combines with J gene TRBJ2-5; D perhaps matches TRBD1 (5 bases). This CDR3 has 16 amino acids. The V end was cut by 1 base, the J end by 2 bases, with 17 bases between. Germline loops: CDR1 SQVTM, CDR2 ANQGSEA. Here the CDR3 reads CSVEGNRPGPQETQYF. CDR3 sequence (DNA): TGCAGCGTTGAAGGTAATCGGCCAGGGCCTCAAGAGACCCAGTACTTC.

Regarding this clonotype: A single base separates this from a much larger clone, so it may be a read error. The chain has TRBV2 and TRBJ2-1; 7 bases fit TRBD1. Germline V gene sequence: CDR1 SNHLY, CDR2 FYNNEI. This CDR3 comprises 11 residues. The CDR3 coding sequence is TGTGCCAGCAACACAGGGGATGAGCATTTCTTC. The encoded protein is CASNTGDEHFF.

This clonotype was observed at least ten times. The CDR3: CSARRDPNTEAFF. As DNA, the CDR3 is TGCAGTGCCCGACGGGACCCGAACACTGAAGCTTTCTTT. The chain recombines TRBV20-1 with TRBJ1-1, with D maybe TRBD1 (5 bases). The CDR3 is 13 amino acids. CDR1 and CDR2 (germline): DFQATT, SNEGSKA (reference sequence). With 6 bases removed from V and 1 base from J, the gap between germline ends came to 12 bases.